The clone carrying this T cell receptor (beta chain) was seen many times. The data derive from a study of T cells in Graves' hyperthyroidism and ophthalmopathy. Germline CDR1 is SGHKS and CDR2 is YYEKEE (reference sequence). The trim removed 2 bases at V and 5 bases at J, leaving 7 bases unmatched. CDR3 length: 15 residues. The TCR beta CDR3 regions underwent amplification using RNA transcripts as the source. A first-round RT-PCR of the TCR CDR3 used the HTBI primer set. TCRdb recomputed calls from the multiplex PCR reads with MiXCR, one row per CDR3 protein. Of hundreds of thousands of distinct CDR3 sequences listed, less than 20% are singletons.

This clonotype originated in a woman aged 18-30 years with Graves' hyperthyroidism. Sequencing was done on a sample of blood. V is TRBV5-5 and J is TRBJ2-1, with 7 positions matching TRBD2. The DNA of the CDR3 is TGTGCCAGCAGCTTATTAGCGGGTACGAACAATGAGCAGTTCTTC. It yields the protein CASSLLAGTNNEQFF.